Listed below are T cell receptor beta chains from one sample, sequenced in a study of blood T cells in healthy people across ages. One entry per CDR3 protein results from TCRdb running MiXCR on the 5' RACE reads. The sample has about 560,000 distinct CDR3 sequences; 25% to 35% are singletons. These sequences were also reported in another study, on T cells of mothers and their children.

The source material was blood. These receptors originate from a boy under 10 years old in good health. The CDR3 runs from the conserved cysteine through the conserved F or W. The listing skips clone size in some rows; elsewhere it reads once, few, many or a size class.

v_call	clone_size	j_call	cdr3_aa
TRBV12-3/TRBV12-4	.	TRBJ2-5	CASSTWGSRRLQETQYF
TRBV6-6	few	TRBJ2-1	CASASGRDNEQFF
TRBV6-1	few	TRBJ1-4	CASSERGEANEKLFF
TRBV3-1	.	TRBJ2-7	CASSPSYRGSGYEQYF
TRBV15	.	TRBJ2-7	CATSRAQRREGYEQYF
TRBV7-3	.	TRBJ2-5	CASSASGGLGETQYF
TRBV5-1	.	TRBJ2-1	CASSQGLAGGLYNEQFF
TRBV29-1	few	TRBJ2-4	CSGTETIKSIQYF
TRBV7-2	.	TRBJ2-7	CASSLGWYEQYF
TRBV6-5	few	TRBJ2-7	CASSYSKAGYEQYF
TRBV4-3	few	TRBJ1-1	CASSHGKVQGETEAFF
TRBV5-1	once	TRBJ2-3	CASSPGLAGGSDTQYF
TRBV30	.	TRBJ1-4	CAWKGQGGNEKLFF
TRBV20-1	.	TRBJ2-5	CSAHGQGEETQYF
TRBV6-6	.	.	CATRTSSSYEQYF
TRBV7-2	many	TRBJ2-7	CASSLPPQGLYEQYF
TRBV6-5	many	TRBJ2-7	CASSYFGVGGNYEQYF
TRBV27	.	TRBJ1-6	CASSYRAYSPLHF
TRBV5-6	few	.	CASSLVAGGEQYF
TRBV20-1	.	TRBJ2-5	CSARIAGQDTQYF
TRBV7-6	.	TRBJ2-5	CASSSWTSGDQETQYF
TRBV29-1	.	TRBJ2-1	CSILAGGPSEQFF
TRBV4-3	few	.	CASSQGTGRLNEQFF
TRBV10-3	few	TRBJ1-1	CAISDGASNTEAFF
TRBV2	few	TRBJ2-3	CASNGASFGTDTQYF
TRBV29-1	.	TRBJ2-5	CSVGARDYPQETQYF
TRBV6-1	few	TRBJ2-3	CASSRGGGGSTDTQYF
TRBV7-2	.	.	CASSLSEQTYEQYF